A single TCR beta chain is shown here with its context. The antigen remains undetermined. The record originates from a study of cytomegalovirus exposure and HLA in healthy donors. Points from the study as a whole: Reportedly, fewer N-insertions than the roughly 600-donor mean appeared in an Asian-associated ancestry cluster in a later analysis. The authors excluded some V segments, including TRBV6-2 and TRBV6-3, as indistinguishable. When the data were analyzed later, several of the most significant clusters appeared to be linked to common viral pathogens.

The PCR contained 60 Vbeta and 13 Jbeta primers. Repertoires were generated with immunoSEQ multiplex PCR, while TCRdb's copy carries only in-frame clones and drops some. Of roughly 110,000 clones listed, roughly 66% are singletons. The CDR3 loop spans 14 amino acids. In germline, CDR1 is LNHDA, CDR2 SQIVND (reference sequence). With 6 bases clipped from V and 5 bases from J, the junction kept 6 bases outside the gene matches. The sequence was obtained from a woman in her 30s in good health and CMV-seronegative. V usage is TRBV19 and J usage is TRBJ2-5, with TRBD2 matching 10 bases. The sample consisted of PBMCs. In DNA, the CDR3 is TGTGCCAGTAGACCTAGCGGGAGTCAGGAGACCCAGTACTTC. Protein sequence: CASRPSGSQETQYF. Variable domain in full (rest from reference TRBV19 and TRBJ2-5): DGGITQSPKYLFRKEGQNVTLSCEQNLNHDAMYWYRQDPGQGLRLIYYSQIVNDFQKGDIAEGYSVSREKKESFPLTVTSAQKNPTAFYLCASRPSGSQETQYFGPGTRLLVL.